Following are 6 T cell receptor beta chains from one sample sequenced in a study of blood T cell repertoires in COVID-19. Sequencing was performed with immunoSEQ multiplex PCR; in TCRdb, only in-frame clones are kept and a portion is missing. The table records some 290,000 clones, roughly 88% of them present only once. The specimen sequenced was peripheral blood. The receptors were sampled from a young woman with COVID-19, enrolled during active disease.

This chain's CDR3 is CASSLGGRETQYF. The CDR3 DNA sequence: TGTGCCAGCAGCTTAGGCGGGAGGGAGACCCAGTACTTC. V and J are TRBV7-8 and TRBJ2-5, with TRBD2 identical over 8 bases. Looked up from germline, CDR1 is SGHVS and CDR2 is FQNEAQ. Germline trimming cut 1 base from V and 5 bases from J; bases unmatched to any gene: 0. The CDR3 length is 13 residues.

This chain connects TRBV28 to TRBJ1-3; 7 bases are a match to TRBD1. From germline, CDR1 is MDHEN and CDR2 SYDVKM. There are 14 residues in the CDR3. Trimming at V came to 6 bases and at J to 1 base, leaving 3 bases not matched to a gene. CDR3 nucleotides: TGTGCCAGCAGGCCAGGGGGATCTGGAAACACCATATATTTT. Protein: CASRPGGSGNTIYF.

The chain uses TRBV3-1 (or the pseudogene TRBV3-2) and TRBJ2-3; 7 bases map to TRBD2. The germline V gene encodes CDR1 LGHDT and CDR2 YNNKEL (reference sequence). This CDR3 has 13 residues. V shed 3 bases and J 6 bases; nucleotides not matched to a gene: 3. The CDR3: CASSHELADTQYF. The CDR3 region has the DNA TGTGCCAGCAGCCATGAACTAGCGGATACGCAGTATTTT.

This clone was seen once. The chain joins TRBV5-1 to TRBJ2-3, with D tentatively TRBD2 (6 bases). Germline V gives CDR1 SGHRS, CDR2 YFSETQ. There are 19 residues in the CDR3. V lost 2 bases to trimming and J lost 0 bases, with 22 bases between them. CDR3: CASSFVGTEATVSTDTQYF. The CDR3, as DNA: TGCGCCAGCAGCTTTGTAGGGACTGAAGCCACCGTTAGCACAGATACGCAGTATTTT.

This chain uses TRBV10-1 with TRBJ2-3; TRBD2 might be the D (5 bases). Germline assignment: CDR1 WNHNN and CDR2 SYGVQD (reference sequence). The CDR3 covers 17 residues. Trimming took 0 bases from V and 5 from J, leaving 18 bases between them. The CDR3 nucleotides are TGCGCCAGCAGTGAGTCTAATACTAGTTCTAATGTAGATACGCAGTATTTT. Protein sequence: CASSESNTSSNVDTQYF.

V is TRBV7-2 and J is TRBJ1-3; no clear D. The CDR3 runs to 15 residues. Trimming removed 4 bases at V and 3 bases at J, with 13 bases between. Germline V gene lookup returns CDR1 SGHTA and CDR2 FQGNSA. CDR3 sequence reads: CASSSRVDFGNTIYF. Written as DNA, the CDR3 is TGTGCCAGCAGCTCTAGGGTGGACTTTGGAAACACCATATATTTT.